The present T cell receptor beta chain was sequenced within a study of T cell repertoires in cytomegalovirus infection (dated by TCRdb to between 2019 and 2020). In the study overall: Donor HLA type was relevant to the analysis, as public TCR beta signatures indicated carriage of CMV infection together with the matching HLA type.

The data were produced on an Illumina HiSeq 1500. TCRdb reanalyzed the raw reads on its own, using fastp at Q25 for trimming and MiXCR for clone calling, and kept in-frame beta chains. CDR3 protein duplicates are merged, each entry listing the most common genes and DNA. A total of under 200,000 distinct CDR3 sequences appear in this sample, about a tenth of them only once. The biggest ten clones account for about 4.6% of the sample. This clonotype came up a few times. Its antigen remains undetermined. It has no much larger one-base neighbor in the sample; base qualities were not kept. Trimming takes 5 bases off V and 3 bases off J; junction bases not matched to a gene: 11. The CDR3 goes from the cysteine to the phenylalanine over 18 residues. Just the 54-base CDR3 DNA is kept, in frame starting at base 1. The CDR1 and CDR2 encoded by the germline V gene (reference sequence) are MNHNY and SVGAGI. General findings and caveats noted by the study authors: The ex vivo response was dominated by HLA-C-restricted CMV-specific TCR beta clonotypes, and the single most frequent clonotype in two of eight donors was supplied by these HLA-C-restricted clonotypes. Carriers of CMV infection plus the relevant HLA type were discriminated by the cumulative frequency of public TCR beta family members in the study cohort and in an independent approximately 400-donor cohort.

The sequenced sample consisted of PBMCs. The V and J segments used are TRBV6-6 and TRBJ2-5, with 14 bases aligning to TRBD2. The TCR comes from a human donor in good health (CMV status not recorded). Some clones in this sample may be carry-over from other donors' samples. The CDR3 protein is CASSDGPRTSGRKETQYF. In nucleotides, the sequence is TGTGCCAGCAGTGACGGCCCCCGGACTAGCGGGAGGAAAGAGACCCAGTACTTC.